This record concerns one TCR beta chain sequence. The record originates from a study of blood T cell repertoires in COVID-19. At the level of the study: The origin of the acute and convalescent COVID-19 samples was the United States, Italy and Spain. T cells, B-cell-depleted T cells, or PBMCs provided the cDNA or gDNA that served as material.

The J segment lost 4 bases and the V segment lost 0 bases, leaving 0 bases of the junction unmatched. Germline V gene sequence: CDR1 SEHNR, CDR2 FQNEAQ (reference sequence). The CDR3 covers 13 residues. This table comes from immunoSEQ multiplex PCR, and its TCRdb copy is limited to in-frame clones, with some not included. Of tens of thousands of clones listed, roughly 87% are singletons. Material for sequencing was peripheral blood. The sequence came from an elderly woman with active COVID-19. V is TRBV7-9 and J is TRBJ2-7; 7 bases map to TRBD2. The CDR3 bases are TGTGCCAGCAGCTTAGCGGGAGGGTACGAGCAGTACTTC. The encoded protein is CASSLAGGYEQYF.